Listed here is a single T cell receptor beta chain. It has no known antigen specificity. The instrument was an Illumina HiSeq 2000. TCR beta cDNA libraries were prepared using 5'RACE template switching, which introduced a universal primer site and unique molecular identifiers. cDNA synthesis was primed from the TCR beta constant segment and was followed by two successive PCR amplification steps. In the authors' own workflow: MIGEC was used to demultiplex reads and group the reads by UMI, and MiTCR was used to assemble and quantify clonotypes. Only TCR cDNA sequences supported by at least two reads were kept to exclude erroneous sequences. The tcR package was used for downstream repertoire analysis, and clonotypes were matched across fractions by CDR3 nucleotide sequence plus V segment. VDJmatch was used to annotate antigen specificity against VDJdb, with one amino acid substitution in CDR3 permitted. TCRdb reprocessed the reads, so every CDR3 protein sequence counts as one entry and DNA is not shown. TCRdb assigned the V and J calls; the authors' analysis was not used. The table kept for this sample lists fewer than 400,000 distinct CDR3 sequences. Approximately 12% of the sample is in the top ten clones.

Per the germline V gene, MGHRA is the CDR1 and YSYEKL is the CDR2. There are 11 amino acids in the CDR3, from cysteine to phenylalanine inclusive. The DNA sequence is not available. To determine HCMV serostatus, a commercial ELISA kit was used to detect HCMV-specific IgG in serum. Ficoll density gradient centrifugation was used to isolate peripheral blood mononuclear cells from blood. The data derive from a study of T cells expressing NK-cell markers (dated by TCRdb to 2020 to 2021). The study in broad terms: In sorted CD3+CD56+NKG2C+, CD3+CD56+NKG2C- and CD3+CD56-NKG2C+ T-cell subsets from several donors, TCR beta-chain repertoires were profiled. Seven of the eight sequenced donors were HCMV-seropositive and one was HCMV-seronegative. The eight sequenced donors were randomly selected healthy volunteers, three men and five women. The libraries were sequenced on Illumina HiSeq 2000/2500, MiSeq or NextSeq, producing 2 x 150 bp reads. Beyond this particular receptor, the publication reports: Whether the expanded NKG2C-expressing T cell clones were specific for HCMV antigens remained unclear. Those dominant clonotypes were again the most abundant among CD3+CD56-NKG2C+ cells in a few donors, at about 28.3-65%. In several donors, the dominant CD3+CD56+NKG2C+ clonotypes were found to rank among the top 10 CD8+ clonotypes and to make up about 1.0-7.5% of CD8+ T cells.

Sequenced input: blood T cells: a sorted CD56 or NKG2C T cell subset, CD4+ or CD8+ T cells, or bulk PBMC T cells (not recorded which). The sequence is built from TRBV4-1 and TRBJ1-2. This clonotype originated in a woman between 45 and 65 years old in good health. Donor details come from another sample of the same person, matched by shared clones. The encoded CDR3 is CASSQASSPTF.